The 30 T cell receptor beta chains below all came from one sample that was sequenced in a study of T-cell memory formation after mild COVID-19. One entry per CDR3 protein, called by TCRdb with MiXCR from the 5' RACE reads. The sample lists about 150,000 distinct CDR3 sequences, about 23% occurring once. Sequenced: PBMCs or a T cell subset sorted from them (not recorded which). The source of these receptors is an adult woman who had mild COVID-19 (a few samples of this study predate the infection). Cell type and time point are not known.

The chain recombines TRBV4-1 with TRBJ2-7; the D gene is possibly TRBD2 (5 bases). The germline CDR1 and CDR2 sequences are MGHRA and YSYEKL. CDR3 length: 14 residues. V was trimmed by 4 bases and J by 4 bases, leaving 14 bases between them. The CDR3, as DNA: TGCGCCAGCAGCCTGCCTACAGCGGAGTACGAGCAGTACTTC. Translated, it gives CASSLPTAEYEQYF.

The chain is built from TRBV5-4 and TRBJ2-7; D ambiguous. The CDR3 runs 14 residues. V lost 5 bases and J 1 base, leaving 13 bases between the germline ends. In germline, CDR1 is SGHNT, CDR2 YYREEE (reference sequence). The CDR3 sequence: CASSRFGPSYEQYF. CDR3 DNA sequence: TGTGCCAGCAGTCGCTTCGGGCCTTCCTACGAGCAGTACTTC.

The chain recombines TRBV30 with TRBJ1-2; unclear D gene. The CDR3 spans 12 residues. V was cut by 8 bases and J by 4 bases, with 14 bases left in between. The germline V gene encodes CDR1 GTSNPN and CDR2 SVGIG (reference sequence). The CDR3 coding sequence is TGTGCCCCGAGAATCGGGATCTATGGCTACACCTTC. The encoded protein is CAPRIGIYGYTF.

This clonotype was seen only a few times. V is TRBV27 and J is TRBJ2-1; unclear D gene. CDR3 size: 15 residues. V lost 3 bases and J 0 bases, leaving 9 bases between the germline ends. CDR1 and CDR2 from the germline V gene are MNHEY and SMNVEV (reference sequence). The CDR3 DNA follows: TGTGCCAGCAGTTTTACGGGTAGCTCCTACAATGAGCAGTTCTTC. It encodes CASSFTGSSYNEQFF.

The gene calls are TRBV6-2 or TRBV6-3 and TRBJ1-1; 8 bases match TRBD1. Losses at the gene ends were 7 bases for V and 7 bases for J; bases not matched to a gene: 14. This CDR3 comprises 15 residues. CDR1 MNHEY and CDR2 SVGEGT come from the germline V gene. The CDR3 reads CASNLLGQGAGEAFF. The CDR3 coding sequence is TGTGCCAGCAATCTCCTCGGGCAGGGGGCCGGTGAAGCTTTCTTT.

This sequence joins TRBV18 and TRBJ1-2; 10 positions agree with TRBD1. Germline-derived CDR1 and CDR2 are KGHSH and LQKENI. With 6 bases clipped from V and 6 bases from J, the junction kept 7 bases outside the gene matches. This CDR3 spans 14 amino acids. CDR3 loop: CASSESGTGDGYTF. The CDR3 nucleotides are TGTGCCAGCTCTGAATCCGGGACAGGGGATGGCTACACCTTC.

This clonotype was counted ten times or more. This chain joins TRBV6-4 and TRBJ2-1; either TRBD1 or TRBD2 may supply D (5 bases each). In germline, CDR1 is MRHNA, CDR2 SNTAGT. Trimming stripped 2 bases from V and 7 bases from J, with 12 bases between. The CDR3 loop spans 14 amino acids. As DNA, the CDR3 is TGTGCCAGCAGTGACGAGGGGCCGGAGAATGAGCAGTTCTTC. Residues: CASSDEGPENEQFF.

The chain carries TRBV20-1 and TRBJ2-3; 9 bases line up with TRBD2. The CDR3 loop spans 16 amino acids. Germline V lookup: CDR1 DFQATT, CDR2 SNEGSKA (reference sequence). The ends lost 6 bases at V and 0 bases at J; junction bases unmatched: 10. CDR3 region: CSAPPLAGGSTDTQYF. CDR3 sequence (DNA): TGCAGTGCCCCCCCACTAGCGGGCGGTAGCACAGATACGCAGTATTTT.

J is TRBJ2-1 and V is TRBV12-3 or TRBV12-4, with TRBD2 matching 10 bases. V dropped 0 bases and J dropped 9; count of bases not matched to a gene: 11. The CDR3 is 17 residues long. The chain's CDR3 is CASSLAAGGHVGGEQFF. CDR3 nucleotides: TGTGCCAGCAGTTTAGCAGCGGGGGGGCATGTGGGCGGTGAGCAGTTCTTC.

This clonotype has a handful of counts. The chain couples TRBV5-1 to TRBJ2-3; D gene uncertain. The CDR3 has 15 amino acids. Trimming removed 1 base from V and 3 bases from J, with 12 bases in between. Germline lookup yields CDR1 SGHRS and CDR2 YFSETQ. The CDR3 region has the DNA TGCGCCAGCAGCTTGATCCGGGTCGGGACAGATACGCAGTATTTT. Amino acids: CASSLIRVGTDTQYF.

The V and J genes are TRBV7-9 and TRBJ2-2, with 11 bases matching TRBD2. Per germline, CDR1 SEHNR and CDR2 FQNEAQ (reference sequence). The V and J ends lost 0 bases and 4 bases, in that order; junction bases with no gene match: 1. This CDR3 contains 16 residues. CDR3 sequence (DNA): TGTGCCAGCAGCTTAGCCACTAGCGGGGGCACCGGGGAGCTGTTTTTT. Protein sequence: CASSLATSGGTGELFF.

The chain joins TRBV11-3 to TRBJ2-1, with TRBD1 matching 8 bases. The CDR3 sequence is 15 residues long. The junction had 6 bases not matched to a gene; V was cut back by 5 bases and J by 3 bases. Germline CDR1 SGHNT, CDR2 YENEEA. CDR3 DNA: TGTGCCAGCAGCCCGCGGACAGGGAACTACAATGAGCAGTTCTTC. Translating gives CASSPRTGNYNEQFF. Together with reference TRBV11-3 and TRBJ2-1, the CDR3 gives the full variable domain: EAGVVQSPRYKIIEKKQPVAFWCNPISGHNTLYWYLQNLGQGPELLIRYENEEAVDDSQLPKDRFSAERLKGVDSTLKIQPAELGDSAVYLCASSPRTGNYNEQFFGPGTRLTVL.

V gene TRBV7-6 combines with J gene TRBJ1-3; D unclear. The length of the CDR3 is 14 residues. V dropped 1 base and J dropped 0 bases, with 4 bases sitting between them. In germline, CDR1 is SGHVS, CDR2 FNYEAQ. The CDR3 DNA follows: TGTGCCAGCAGCTTAGTCAGCTCTGGAAACACCATATATTTT. Protein sequence: CASSLVSSGNTIYF. The variable domain in full, with the rest retrieved from reference TRBV7-6 and TRBJ1-3, is GAGVSQSPRYKVTKRGQDVALRCDPISGHVSLYWYRQALGQGPEFLTYFNYEAQQDKSGLPNDRFSAERPEGSISTLTIQRTEQRDSAMYRCASSLVSSGNTIYFGEGSWLTVV.

This clonotype has only a few counts. The germline gene is not matched at one end of the junction; a read error may be the cause. The V call is TRBV7-9, the J call TRBJ2-7, with 7 positions matching TRBD1. CDR3 size: 15 residues. CDR1 SEHNR and CDR2 FQNEAQ come from the germline V gene (reference sequence). DNA of the CDR3: TGTGCCAGCAACTTATGGGGACAGAGCTCCTACGAGCAGTACTTC. This translates into CASNLWGQSSYEQYF. Full variable domain (outside the CDR3, taken from reference TRBV7-9 and TRBJ2-7): DTGVSQNPRHKITKRGQNVTFRCDPISEHNRLYWYRQTLGQGPEFLTYFQNEAQLEKSRLLSDRFSAERPKGSFSTLEIQRTEQGDSAMYLCASNLWGQSSYEQYFGPGTRLTVT.

The chain carries TRBV4-1 and TRBJ2-7, with no clear D. In germline, CDR1 is MGHRA, CDR2 YSYEKL. The CDR3 spans 14 residues. Trimming cost V 1 base and J 8 bases, with 15 bases left between them. CDR3 in amino acids: CASSQGAGLNQQYF. In DNA, the CDR3 is TGCGCCAGCAGCCAAGGTGCTGGGTTGAACCAGCAGTACTTC.

V is TRBV5-1 and J is TRBJ2-5; no reliable D call. From germline, CDR1 is SGHRS and CDR2 YFSETQ. This CDR3 has 14 residues. V was trimmed by 4 bases and J by 0 bases, leaving 10 bases between them. CDR3 nucleotide sequence: TGCGCCAGCAGCCGAAAAAGCAACCAAGAGACCCAGTACTTC. Its protein product is CASSRKSNQETQYF.

J is TRBJ1-3 and V is TRBV7-9; no definite D call. CDR3 length equals 17 residues. The germline V and J ends were trimmed by 5 bases and 0 bases, with 17 bases remaining between them. Germline V gives CDR1 SEHNR, CDR2 FQNEAQ (reference sequence). CDR3 in DNA: TGTGCCAGCAGCCCCAGCATGGGTTATAACTCTGGAAACACCATATATTTT. Protein sequence: CASSPSMGYNSGNTIYF.

CDR3 nucleotides: TGTGCCAGCAGCGTAGGTCCGGACAGGGGCTACGAGCAGTACTTC. It yields the protein CASSVGPDRGYEQYF. The V gene is TRBV9, the J gene TRBJ2-7, with 9 nucleotides matching TRBD1. Looked up from germline, CDR1 is SGDLS and CDR2 is YYNGEE. The V segment lost 0 bases and the J segment 3 bases; nucleotides outside the gene matches: 4. The CDR3 is 15 amino acids.

In its sample, this clonotype was seen a few times. The gene calls are TRBV5-1 and TRBJ2-7; tentatively, D is TRBD2 (5 bases). This CDR3 has 14 residues. In germline, CDR1 is SGHRS, CDR2 YFSETQ. V shed 2 bases and J shed 2 bases, with 11 bases lying between them. Here the CDR3 reads CASSFTGVTYEQYF. CDR3 coding DNA: TGCGCCAGCAGCTTCACCGGGGTCACCTACGAGCAGTACTTC.

The rearrangement uses TRBV24-1 and TRBJ2-2; no clear D. Germline CDR1 is KGHDR and CDR2 is SFDVKD. CDR3 size: 12 residues. V gave up 4 bases and J gave up 8 bases, with 7 bases separating them. CDR3 in amino acids: CATSDPEGELFF. As DNA, the CDR3 is TGTGCCACCAGTGACCCTGAAGGGGAGCTGTTTTTT.

V gene TRBV6-6 combines with J gene TRBJ1-3; D is ambiguous. The CDR3 has 17 amino acids. CDR1 is MNHNY and CDR2 is SVGAGI in the germline V gene (reference sequence). V gave up 0 bases and J gave up 4 bases, with 16 bases separating them. CDR3 loop: CASSYSQSRGSGNTIYF. The CDR3 bases are TGTGCCAGCAGTTACTCACAAAGCAGAGGGAGCGGAAACACCATATATTTT.

V and J are TRBV12-5 and TRBJ2-3; 9 bases are shared with TRBD2. Germline V gene sequence: CDR1 LGHNT, CDR2 FRNRAP. The CDR3 is 16 residues long. V lost 1 base, J lost 4 bases, and 6 bases stayed unmatched. The CDR3: CASGLAPSGNPDTQYF. CDR3 sequence (DNA): TGTGCTAGTGGTTTGGCACCTAGCGGGAACCCAGATACGCAGTATTTT.

The chain links TRBV7-3 to TRBJ2-2, with no clear D. V lost 3 bases to trimming and J lost 5 bases, with 13 bases between them. CDR3 length: 15 amino acids. Germline V CDR1 and CDR2: SGHTA, FQGTGA. Written as DNA, the CDR3 is TGTGCCAGCAGCTTGGCACCACTGGTGACCGGGGAGCTGTTTTTT. Protein product: CASSLAPLVTGELFF.

There are a few counts of this clonotype. The J gene is TRBJ2-1, the V gene TRBV25-1, with 9 bases identical to TRBD1. CDR1 and CDR2 from the germline V gene are MGHDK and SYGVNS. The CDR3 sequence is 17 residues long. The ends lost 4 bases at V and 4 bases at J; junction bases unmatched: 11. In DNA, the CDR3 is TGTGCCAGCAGTGCCTCGCTGGACAGGGGCGATTACAATGAGCAGTTCTTC. Its protein product is CASSASLDRGDYNEQFF.

This sequence joins TRBV7-9 and TRBJ2-1, with 11 bases identical to TRBD2. CDR1 SEHNR and CDR2 FQNEAQ come from the germline V gene (reference sequence). The CDR3 has 14 amino acids. V was pared by 4 bases and J by 7 bases, with 3 bases of the junction left unmatched. DNA for the CDR3: TGTGCCAGCAGCTCCTGGACTAGCGGGAATGAGCAGTTCTTC. It yields the protein CASSSWTSGNEQFF.

V is TRBV2 and J is TRBJ1-5; D is ambiguous. The CDR3 is 14 residues long. Germline CDR1 is SNHLY and CDR2 is FYNNEI. Between the trimmed V and J ends, which lost 3 bases and 0 bases, there was a span of 6 bases. The CDR3 DNA follows: TGTGCCAGCAGTGACTCAGGTAGCAATCAGCCCCAGCATTTT. Translation: CASSDSGSNQPQHF.

This clonotype was seen a handful of times. The rearrangement links TRBV7-3 to TRBJ2-7; D not resolved. Deletions cut 5 bases from V and 5 bases from J, with 7 bases between. Per germline, CDR1 SGHTA and CDR2 FQGTGA. This CDR3 is built from 11 residues. The CDR3 DNA reads TGTGCCAGCAGCCCAGGCAACGAGCAGTACTTC. This encodes CASSPGNEQYF.

The V gene is TRBV7-7, the J gene TRBJ1-5, with a possible D match to TRBD1 (6 bases). This CDR3 spans 17 amino acids. V was pared by 3 bases and J by 0 bases, with 15 bases between. Germline CDR1 reads SSHAT; CDR2 reads FNYEAQ (reference sequence). The CDR3 coding sequence is TGTGCCAGCAGCTTTCGTCGGGACAAGTATAGCAATCAGCCCCAGCATTTT. As protein: CASSFRRDKYSNQPQHF.

V is TRBV7-9 and J is TRBJ2-7; no reliable D call. The length of the CDR3 is 13 residues. Germline loops: CDR1 SEHNR, CDR2 FQNEAQ (reference sequence). V was clipped by 7 bases and J by 2 bases, with 12 bases between them. CDR3 sequence: CASTPDQTYEQYF. In DNA, the CDR3 is TGTGCCAGCACCCCGGACCAAACCTACGAGCAGTACTTC. The full variable domain, completed using reference TRBV7-9 and TRBJ2-7, is DTGVSQNPRHKITKRGQNVTFRCDPISEHNRLYWYRQTLGQGPEFLTYFQNEAQLEKSRLLSDRFSAERPKGSFSTLEIQRTEQGDSAMYLCASTPDQTYEQYFGPGTRLTVT.

This clonotype was counted only a few times. The chain recombines TRBV4-3 with TRBJ2-7; 13 nucleotides match TRBD2. Germline lookup yields CDR1 LGHNA and CDR2 YSLEER. V trimming: 0 bases; J trimming: 4 bases; junction bases outside the gene matches: 3. There are 16 residues in the CDR3. CDR3 region: CASSQDSGLAGYEQYF. CDR3 DNA: TGCGCCAGCAGCCAAGATTCGGGACTAGCGGGGTACGAGCAGTACTTC.